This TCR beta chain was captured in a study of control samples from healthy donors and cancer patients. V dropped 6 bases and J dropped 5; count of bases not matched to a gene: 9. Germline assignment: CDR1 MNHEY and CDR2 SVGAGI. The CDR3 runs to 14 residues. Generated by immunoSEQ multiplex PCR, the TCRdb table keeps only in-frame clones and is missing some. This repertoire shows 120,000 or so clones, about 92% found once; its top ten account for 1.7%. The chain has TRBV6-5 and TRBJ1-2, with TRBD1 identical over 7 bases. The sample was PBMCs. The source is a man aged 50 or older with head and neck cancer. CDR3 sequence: CASSPRQGWYGYTF. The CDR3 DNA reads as TGTGCCAGCAGCCCCAGACAGGGATGGTATGGCTACACCTTC.